This entry features one TCR beta chain sequence. The target antigen is unknown. Healthy Caucasians supplied all donations. A single record per CDR3 protein comes from TCRdb applying MiXCR to the 5' RACE reads. Of approximately 680,000 distinct CDR3 sequences in the sample, about 7.1% are singletons; the top ten hold less than 2%. This specimen belongs to a study of identical twins. Study-level findings and limits: The models systematically underestimated how much out-of-frame TCR alpha was shared in monozygotic twins.

V lost 4 bases and J 8 bases, leaving 14 bases between the germline ends. The CDR3 contains 13 residues. Looked up from germline, CDR1 is SGHTA and CDR2 is FQGNSA. These data were also filed under a second study, of yellow fever vaccine responses in identical twins.

Source material: PBMCs. The source of this sequence is a woman younger than 30 in good health. The chain joins TRBV7-2 to TRBJ1-2; the D gene is possibly TRBD1 (5 bases). The CDR3 loop reads CASSSMGPRGYTF. The CDR3 coding sequence is TGTGCCAGCAGCTCAATGGGACCGAGGGGCTACACCTTC.